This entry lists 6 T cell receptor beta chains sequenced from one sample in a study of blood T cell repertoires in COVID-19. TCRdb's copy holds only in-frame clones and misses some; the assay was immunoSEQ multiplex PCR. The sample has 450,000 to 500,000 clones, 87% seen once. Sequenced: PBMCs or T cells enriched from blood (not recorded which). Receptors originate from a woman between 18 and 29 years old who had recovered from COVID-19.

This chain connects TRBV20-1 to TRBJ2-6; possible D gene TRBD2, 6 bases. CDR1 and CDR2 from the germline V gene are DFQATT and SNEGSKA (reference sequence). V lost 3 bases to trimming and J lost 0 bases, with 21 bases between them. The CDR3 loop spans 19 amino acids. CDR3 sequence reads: CSASPNIAAADSGANVLTF. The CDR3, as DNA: TGCAGTGCTAGTCCAAATATAGCGGCGGCCGACTCTGGGGCCAACGTCCTGACTTTC.

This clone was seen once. The CDR3 spells CASRSGDYGYTF. CDR3 nucleotide sequence: TGCGCCAGCAGGTCCGGGGACTATGGCTACACCTTC. The chain employs TRBV23-1 and TRBJ1-2; D is unclear. TRBV23-1 is sorted into the ORF group, with uncertain function. The CDR3 totals 12 residues. Deletions cut 6 bases from V and 3 bases from J, with 8 bases between.

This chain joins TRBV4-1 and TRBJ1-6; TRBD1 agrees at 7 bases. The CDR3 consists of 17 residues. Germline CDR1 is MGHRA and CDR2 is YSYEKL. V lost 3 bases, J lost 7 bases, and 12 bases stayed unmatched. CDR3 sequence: CASSQAAGTELNSPLHF. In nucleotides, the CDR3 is TGCGCCAGCAGCCAGGCCGCCGGGACAGAACTAAATTCACCCCTCCACTTT.

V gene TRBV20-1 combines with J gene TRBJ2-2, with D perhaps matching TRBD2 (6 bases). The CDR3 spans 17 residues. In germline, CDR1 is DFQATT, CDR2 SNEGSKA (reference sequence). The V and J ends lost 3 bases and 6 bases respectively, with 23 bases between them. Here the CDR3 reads CSASPRNSPRGAGELFF. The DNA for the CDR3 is TGCAGTGCTAGTCCCCGAAACTCCCCGCGGGGCGCCGGGGAGCTGTTTTTT.

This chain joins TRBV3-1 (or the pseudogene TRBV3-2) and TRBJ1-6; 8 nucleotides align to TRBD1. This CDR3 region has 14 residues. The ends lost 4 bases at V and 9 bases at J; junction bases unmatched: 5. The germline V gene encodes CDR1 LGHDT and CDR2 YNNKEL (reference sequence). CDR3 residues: CASSLGQGRSPLHF. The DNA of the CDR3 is TGTGCCAGCAGCCTCGGACAGGGACGTTCACCCCTCCACTTT.

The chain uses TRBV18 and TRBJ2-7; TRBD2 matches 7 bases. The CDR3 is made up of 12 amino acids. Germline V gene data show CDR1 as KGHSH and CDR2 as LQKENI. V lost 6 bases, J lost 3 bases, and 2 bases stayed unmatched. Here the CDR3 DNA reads TGTGCCAGCTCCCTAGCGGACTACGAGCAGTACTTC. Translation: CASSLADYEQYF.